The T cell receptor beta chain described here comes from a study of cytomegalovirus exposure and HLA in healthy donors. The overall study: A prior analysis found around 110 million unique TCR beta sequences from 170 million or so T cells. Regarding the study as a whole: The study designated about 160 TCR beta chains cytomegalovirus-associated. Relative to equally common others, HLA-associated TCR beta chains showed greater clonal expansion in a later analysis.

About this clone: Its antigen is not identified.

Germline CDR1 reads MNHEY; CDR2 reads SVGAGI. After removal of 4 bases from V and 5 bases from J, the junction contained 13 bases not matched to a gene. CDR3 length: 16 residues. The PCR had 60 Vbeta and 13 Jbeta primers. The repertoire was sequenced with immunoSEQ multiplex PCR; TCRdb's copy has only in-frame clones and lacks some. The sample has around 99,000 clones; roughly 67% are singletons. Source material: PBMCs. The V gene is TRBV6-5, the J gene TRBJ2-7; 8 bases are shared with TRBD2. The receptor was derived from a man aged 35 to 55 in good health and CMV-seronegative. CDR3 sequence reads: CASSSTPGTSYDEQYF. The CDR3 DNA is TGTGCCAGCAGTTCAACGCCCGGGACTAGTTATGACGAGCAGTACTTC.